The clone carrying this TCR beta chain was recorded once. The CDR3 totals 13 residues. CDR1 is MNHEY, CDR2 SVGAGI, per germline. The V end lost 0 bases, the J end lost 6 bases, and 9 bases lay between the germline ends. The data were taken from a study of blood T cell repertoires in COVID-19. Produced via immunoSEQ multiplex PCR; TCRdb's table is partial and in-frame only. Of around 400,000 clones listed, approximately 87% are singletons. The chain uses TRBV6-5 and TRBJ2-7; tentatively, D is TRBD2 (5 bases). This clonotype was obtained from a woman aged 30 to 39 with COVID-19, enrolled during active disease. Sequences were obtained from peripheral blood. CDR3 residues: CASSYSPGSEQYF. DNA for the CDR3: TGTGCCAGCAGTTACTCCCCGGGGAGCGAGCAGTACTTC.